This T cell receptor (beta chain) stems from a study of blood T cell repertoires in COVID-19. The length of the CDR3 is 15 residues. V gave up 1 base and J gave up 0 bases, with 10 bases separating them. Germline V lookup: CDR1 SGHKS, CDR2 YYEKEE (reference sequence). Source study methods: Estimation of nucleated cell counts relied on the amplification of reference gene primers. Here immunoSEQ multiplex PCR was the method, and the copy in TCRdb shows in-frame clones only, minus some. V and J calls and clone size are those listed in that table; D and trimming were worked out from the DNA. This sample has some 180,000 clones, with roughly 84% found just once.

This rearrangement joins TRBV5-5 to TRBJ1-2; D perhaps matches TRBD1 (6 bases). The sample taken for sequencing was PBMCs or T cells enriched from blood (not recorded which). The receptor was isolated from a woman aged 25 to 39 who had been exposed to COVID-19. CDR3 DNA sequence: TGTGCCAGCAGCTTGAGGGGGTCAGCTAACTATGGCTACACCTTC. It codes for CASSLRGSANYGYTF.